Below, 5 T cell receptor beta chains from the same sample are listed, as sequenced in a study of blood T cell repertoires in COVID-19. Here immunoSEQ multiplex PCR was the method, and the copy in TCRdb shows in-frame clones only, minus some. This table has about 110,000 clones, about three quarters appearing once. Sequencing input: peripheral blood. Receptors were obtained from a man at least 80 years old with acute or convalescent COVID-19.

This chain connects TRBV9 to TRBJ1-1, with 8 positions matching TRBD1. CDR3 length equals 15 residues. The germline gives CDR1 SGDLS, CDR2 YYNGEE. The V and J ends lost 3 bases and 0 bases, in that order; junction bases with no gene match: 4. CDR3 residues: CASSARDRLNTEAFF. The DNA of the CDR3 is TGTGCCAGCAGCGCCCGGGACAGGCTGAACACTGAAGCTTTCTTT. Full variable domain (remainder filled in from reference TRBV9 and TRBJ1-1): DSGVTQTPKHLITATGQRVTLRCSPRSGDLSVYWYQQSLDQGLQFLIQYYNGEERAKGNILERFSAQQFPDLHSELNLSSLELGDSALYFCASSARDRLNTEAFFGQGTRLTVV.

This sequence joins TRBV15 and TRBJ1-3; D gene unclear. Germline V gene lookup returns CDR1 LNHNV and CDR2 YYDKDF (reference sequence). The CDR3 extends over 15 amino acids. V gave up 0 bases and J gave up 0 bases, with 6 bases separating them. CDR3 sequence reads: CATSRDRGSGNTIYF. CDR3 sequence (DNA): TGTGCCACCAGCAGAGATCGAGGCTCTGGAAACACCATATATTTT.

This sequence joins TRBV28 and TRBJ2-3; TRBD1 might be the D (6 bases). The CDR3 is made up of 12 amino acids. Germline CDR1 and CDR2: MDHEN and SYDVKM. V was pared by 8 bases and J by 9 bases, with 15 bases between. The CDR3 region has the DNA TGTGCCAGCCGCCAGGGGTCGAGGACGCAGTATTTT. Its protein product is CASRQGSRTQYF.

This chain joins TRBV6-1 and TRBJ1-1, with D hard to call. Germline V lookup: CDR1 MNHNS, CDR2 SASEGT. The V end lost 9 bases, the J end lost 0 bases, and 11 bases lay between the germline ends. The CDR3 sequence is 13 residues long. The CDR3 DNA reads TGTGCCAGTAGTTCCAGTGTGAACACTGAAGCTTTCTTT. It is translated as CASSSSVNTEAFF.

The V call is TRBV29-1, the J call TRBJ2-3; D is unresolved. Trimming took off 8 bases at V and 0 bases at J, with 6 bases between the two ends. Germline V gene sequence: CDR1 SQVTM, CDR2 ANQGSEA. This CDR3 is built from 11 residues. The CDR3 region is CSIKSTDTQYF. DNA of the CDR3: TGCAGCATAAAAAGCACAGATACGCAGTATTTT.